This TCR beta chain stems from a study of OX40 agonist ivuxolimab in advanced cancers. TCRdb's copy holds only in-frame clones and misses some; the assay was immunoSEQ multiplex PCR. The table lists some 98,000 clones, 90% to 95% of them singletons. Unmatched junction bases numbered 5, after V lost 0 bases and J lost 7 bases. This CDR3 is built from 14 residues. The germline gives CDR1 SGHDT, CDR2 YYEEEE. The rearrangement links TRBV5-6 to TRBJ2-5; 8 bases fit TRBD1. This sample comprised CD4+ or CD8+ T cells sorted from blood, obtained in a trial of the OX40 agonist ivuxolimab. This receptor was obtained from an adult with an advanced solid tumor such as melanoma, head and neck, liver or kidney cancer. Here the CDR3 reads CASSLGQGTGTQYF. CDR3 coding DNA: TGTGCCAGCAGCTTGGGACAGGGGACGGGGACCCAGTACTTC.